The 9 T cell receptor beta chains listed next were all sequenced from one sample in a study of cytomegalovirus exposure and HLA in healthy donors. The PCR contained 60 Vbeta and 13 Jbeta primers. The repertoire was sequenced with immunoSEQ multiplex PCR; TCRdb's copy has only in-frame clones and lacks some. The sample holds 150,000 to 200,000 clones, around four fifths seen once. The sequencing input was PBMCs. The receptors here all came from a woman aged 40-49 years in good health and CMV-seronegative.

The chain is built from TRBV6-1 and TRBJ2-7; D may be TRBD1 (6 bases). Germline-derived CDR1 and CDR2 are MNHNS and SASEGT. This CDR3 has 12 residues. V lost 2 bases, J lost 11 bases, and 13 bases lay in between. In nucleotides, the CDR3 is TGTGCCAGCAGTGAAAACGGGGACACAAAGTACGTC. This sequence encodes CASSENGDTKYV.

The chain couples TRBV25-1 to TRBJ2-3; 9 nucleotides align to TRBD2. Germline values: CDR1 MGHDK, CDR2 SYGVNS. There are 16 residues in the CDR3. V lost 0 bases and J lost 3; bases outside the gene matches: 4. CDR3 sequence: CASSEYGSGSTDTQYF. In DNA, the CDR3 is TGTGCCAGCAGTGAATATGGTAGCGGGAGTACAGATACGCAGTATTTT.

This clone has more than one count but fewer than ten. The chain combines TRBV29-1 with TRBJ2-5; 7 nucleotides match TRBD2. The germline CDR1 and CDR2 sequences are SQVTM and ANQGSEA. V dropped 4 bases and J dropped 4; count of bases not matched to a gene: 9. The CDR3 has 14 residues. The CDR3, as DNA: TGCAGCGTTGCTTCGGGAGGAGAGGCAGAGACCCAGTACTTC. This sequence encodes CSVASGGEAETQYF.

The CDR3 sequence: CASSFGLRGASQPQHF. CDR3 nucleotides: TGCGCCAGCAGCTTCGGCCTCAGGGGTGCGAGTCAGCCCCAGCATTTT. J is TRBJ1-5 and V is TRBV5-1; D possibly corresponds to TRBD1 (6 bases). V gave up 2 bases and J gave up 6 bases, with 18 bases separating them. In germline, CDR1 is SGHRS, CDR2 YFSETQ. The length of the CDR3 is 16 residues.

This chain joins TRBV7-9 and TRBJ2-7; TRBD1 is a possible D gene (5 bases). V gave up 4 bases and J gave up 3 bases, with 19 bases separating them. Germline CDR1 reads SEHNR; CDR2 reads FQNEAQ (reference sequence). The CDR3 consists of 16 residues. CDR3 amino acids: CASSSSDMGHHYEQYF. The CDR3 nucleotides are TGTGCCAGCAGCTCAAGCGATATGGGGCATCACTACGAGCAGTACTTC.

The chain carries TRBV9 and TRBJ2-7, with a possible D match to TRBD2 (6 bases). The CDR3 is 15 amino acids. V was shortened by 0 bases and J by 3 bases, with 13 bases between the two germline ends. Germline V CDR1 and CDR2: SGDLS, YYNGEE. The CDR3 here is CASSVEGMGLYEQYF. The CDR3 DNA reads TGTGCCAGCAGCGTAGAGGGTATGGGACTCTACGAGCAGTACTTC.

This clone was seen only a few times. V usage is TRBV7-8 and J usage is TRBJ2-5, with D unclear. Gene TRBJ2-7 matches the end of the DNA better, so the J call may be wrong. Germline V lookup: CDR1 SGHVS, CDR2 FQNEAQ. CDR3 length: 14 amino acids. CDR3 coding DNA: TGTGCCAGCAGCGCCCTAGTCGTCTCCTACGAGCAGTACTTC. It is translated as CASSALVVSYEQYF.

This chain uses TRBV6-1 with TRBJ2-3; 10 bases map to TRBD2. The CDR3 totals 14 residues. Germline V gene lookup returns CDR1 MNHNS and CDR2 SASEGT. After removal of 7 bases from V and 4 bases from J, the junction contained 5 bases not matched to a gene. The CDR3 loop is CASTSGSLADTQYF. In nucleotides, the CDR3 is TGTGCCAGCACTAGCGGGAGCTTGGCAGATACGCAGTATTTT.

CDR3 residues: CSGSGQRQGTQYF. As DNA, the CDR3 is TGCAGCGGCTCGGGACAGAGGCAGGGTACGCAGTATTTT. The chain uses TRBV29-1 and TRBJ2-3; 7 positions match TRBD1. The CDR3 extends over 13 amino acids. V was clipped by 7 bases and J by 8 bases; unmatched bases: 12. Per germline, CDR1 SQVTM and CDR2 ANQGSEA.